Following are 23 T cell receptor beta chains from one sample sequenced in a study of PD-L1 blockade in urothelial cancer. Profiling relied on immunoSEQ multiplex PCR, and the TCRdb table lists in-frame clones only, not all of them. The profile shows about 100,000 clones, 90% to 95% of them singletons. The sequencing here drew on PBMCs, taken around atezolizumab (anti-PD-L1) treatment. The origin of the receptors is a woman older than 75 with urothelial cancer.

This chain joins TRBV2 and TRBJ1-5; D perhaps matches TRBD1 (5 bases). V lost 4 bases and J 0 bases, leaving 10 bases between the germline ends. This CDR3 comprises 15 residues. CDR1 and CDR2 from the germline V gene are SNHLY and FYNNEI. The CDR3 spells CASSAGYYSNQPQHF. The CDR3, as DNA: TGTGCCAGCAGTGCAGGGTACTATAGCAATCAGCCCCAGCATTTT.

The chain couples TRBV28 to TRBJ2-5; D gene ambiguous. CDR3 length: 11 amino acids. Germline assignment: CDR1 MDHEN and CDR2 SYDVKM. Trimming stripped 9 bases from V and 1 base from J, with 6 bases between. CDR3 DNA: TGTGCCAGTGGTAGCCAAGAGACCCAGTACTTC. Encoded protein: CASGSQETQYF.

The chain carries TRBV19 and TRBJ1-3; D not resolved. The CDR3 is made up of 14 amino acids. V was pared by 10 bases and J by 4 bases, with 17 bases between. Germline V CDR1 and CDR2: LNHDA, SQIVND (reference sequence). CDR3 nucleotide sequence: TGTGCCACTCAGACCGGTGCCGGGGGAAACACCATATATTTT. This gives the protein CATQTGAGGNTIYF.

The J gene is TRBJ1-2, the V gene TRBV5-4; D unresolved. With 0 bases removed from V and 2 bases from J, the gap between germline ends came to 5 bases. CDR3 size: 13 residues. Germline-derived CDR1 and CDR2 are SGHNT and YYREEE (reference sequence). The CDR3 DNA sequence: TGTGCCAGCAGCTTGGCCGGGAACTATGGCTACACCTTC. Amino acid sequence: CASSLAGNYGYTF.

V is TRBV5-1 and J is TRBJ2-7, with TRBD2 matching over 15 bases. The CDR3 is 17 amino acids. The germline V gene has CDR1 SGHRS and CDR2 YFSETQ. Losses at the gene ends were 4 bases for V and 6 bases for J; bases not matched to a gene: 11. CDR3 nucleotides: TGCGCCAGCAGCCACGGACTAGCGGGAGGGCCGTTCGGCGAGCAGTACTTC. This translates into CASSHGLAGGPFGEQYF. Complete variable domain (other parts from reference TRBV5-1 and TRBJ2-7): KAGVTQTPRYLIKTRGQQVTLSCSPISGHRSVSWYQQTPGQGLQFLFEYFSETQRNKGNFPGRFSGRQFSNSRSEMNVSTLELGDSALYLCASSHGLAGGPFGEQYFGPGTRLTVT.

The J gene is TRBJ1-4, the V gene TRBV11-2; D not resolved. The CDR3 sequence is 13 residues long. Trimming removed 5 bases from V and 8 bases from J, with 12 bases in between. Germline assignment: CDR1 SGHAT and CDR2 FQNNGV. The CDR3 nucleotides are TGTGCCAGCAGCCCGGGGTCGGGGGAAAAACTGTTTTTT. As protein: CASSPGSGEKLFF.

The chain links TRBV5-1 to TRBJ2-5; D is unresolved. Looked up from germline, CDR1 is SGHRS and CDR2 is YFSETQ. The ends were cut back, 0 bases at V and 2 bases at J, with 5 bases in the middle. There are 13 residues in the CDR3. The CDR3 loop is CASSLGPQETQYF. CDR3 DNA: TGCGCCAGCAGCTTGGGGCCTCAAGAGACCCAGTACTTC.

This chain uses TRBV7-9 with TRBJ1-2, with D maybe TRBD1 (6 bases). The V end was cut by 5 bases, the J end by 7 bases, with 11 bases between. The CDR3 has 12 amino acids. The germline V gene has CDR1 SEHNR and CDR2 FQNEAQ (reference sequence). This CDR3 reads CASSRDMGGYTF. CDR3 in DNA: TGTGCCAGCAGCCGGGACATGGGTGGCTACACCTTC.

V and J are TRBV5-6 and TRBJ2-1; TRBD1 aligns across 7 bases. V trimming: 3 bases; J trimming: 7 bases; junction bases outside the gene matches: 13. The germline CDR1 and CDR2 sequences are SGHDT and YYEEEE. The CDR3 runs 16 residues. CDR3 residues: CASSSIIRGLLNEQFF. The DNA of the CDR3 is TGTGCCAGCAGCTCTATTATAAGGGGGCTGTTGAATGAGCAGTTCTTC.

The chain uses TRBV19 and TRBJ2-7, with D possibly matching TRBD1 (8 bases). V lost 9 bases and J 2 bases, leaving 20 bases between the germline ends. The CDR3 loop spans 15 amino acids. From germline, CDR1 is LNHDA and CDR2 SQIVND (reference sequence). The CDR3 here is CASTMGGDRTYEQYF. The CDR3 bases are TGTGCCAGCACAATGGGGGGGGACAGGACCTACGAGCAGTACTTC.

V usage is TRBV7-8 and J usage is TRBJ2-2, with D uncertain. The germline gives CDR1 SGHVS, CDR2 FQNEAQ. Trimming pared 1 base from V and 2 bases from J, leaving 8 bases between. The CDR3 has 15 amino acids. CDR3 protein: CASSLVVLNTGELFF. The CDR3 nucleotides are TGTGCCAGCAGCTTAGTAGTCCTAAACACCGGGGAGCTGTTTTTT.

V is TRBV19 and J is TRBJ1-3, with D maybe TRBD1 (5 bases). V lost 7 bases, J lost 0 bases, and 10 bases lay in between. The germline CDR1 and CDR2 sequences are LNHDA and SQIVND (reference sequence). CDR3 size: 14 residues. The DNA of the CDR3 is TGTGCCAGTAACCCGACAGCCTCTGGAAACACCATATATTTT. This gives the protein CASNPTASGNTIYF.

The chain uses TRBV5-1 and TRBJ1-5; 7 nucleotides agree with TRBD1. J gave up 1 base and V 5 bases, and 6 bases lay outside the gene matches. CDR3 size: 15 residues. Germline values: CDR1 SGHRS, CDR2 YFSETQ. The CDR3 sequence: CASSVGTESNQPQHF. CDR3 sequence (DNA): TGCGCCAGCAGTGTGGGGACAGAGAGCAATCAGCCCCAGCATTTT.

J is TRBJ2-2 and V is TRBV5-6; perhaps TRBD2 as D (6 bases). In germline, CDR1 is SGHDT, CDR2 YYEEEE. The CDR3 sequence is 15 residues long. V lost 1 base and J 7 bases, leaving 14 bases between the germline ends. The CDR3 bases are TGTGCCAGCAGCTTGCGGGGGTCTCACGGCGGGGAGCTGTTTTTT. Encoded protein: CASSLRGSHGGELFF. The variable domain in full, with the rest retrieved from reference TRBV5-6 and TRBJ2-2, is DAGVTQSPTHLIKTRGQQVTLRCSPKSGHDTVSWYQQALGQGPQFIFQYYEEEERQRGNFPDRFSGHQFPNYSSELNVNALLLGDSALYLCASSLRGSHGGELFFGEGSRLTVL.

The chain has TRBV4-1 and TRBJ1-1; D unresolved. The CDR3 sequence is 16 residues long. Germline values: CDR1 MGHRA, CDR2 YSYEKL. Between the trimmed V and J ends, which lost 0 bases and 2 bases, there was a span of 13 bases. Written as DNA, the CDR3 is TGCGCCAGCAGCCAAGAGGGCCGCGCCCTCAACACTGAAGCTTTCTTT. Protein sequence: CASSQEGRALNTEAFF.

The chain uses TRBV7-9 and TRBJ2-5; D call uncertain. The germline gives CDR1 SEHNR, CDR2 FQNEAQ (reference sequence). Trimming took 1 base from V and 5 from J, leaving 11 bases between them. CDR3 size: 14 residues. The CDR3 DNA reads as TGTGCCAGCAGCTTAGGTTTAGCCAAGGAGACCCAGTACTTC. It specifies CASSLGLAKETQYF.

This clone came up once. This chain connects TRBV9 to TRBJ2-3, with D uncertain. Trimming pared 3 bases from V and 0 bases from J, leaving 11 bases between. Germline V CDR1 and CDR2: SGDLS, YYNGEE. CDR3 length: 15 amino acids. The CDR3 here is CASSDLHTSTDTQYF. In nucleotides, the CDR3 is TGTGCCAGCAGCGACTTGCATACTAGCACAGATACGCAGTATTTT. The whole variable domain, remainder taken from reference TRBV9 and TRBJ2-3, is DSGVTQTPKHLITATGQRVTLRCSPRSGDLSVYWYQQSLDQGLQFLIQYYNGEERAKGNILERFSAQQFPDLHSELNLSSLELGDSALYFCASSDLHTSTDTQYFGPGTRLTVL.

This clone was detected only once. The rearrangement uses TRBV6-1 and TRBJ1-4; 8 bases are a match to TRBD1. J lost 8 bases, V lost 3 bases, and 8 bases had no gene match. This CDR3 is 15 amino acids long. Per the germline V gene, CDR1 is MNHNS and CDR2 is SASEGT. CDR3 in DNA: TGTGCCAGCAGTGAGGCGGACAGGGTAGGCGAAAAACTGTTTTTT. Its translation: CASSEADRVGEKLFF.

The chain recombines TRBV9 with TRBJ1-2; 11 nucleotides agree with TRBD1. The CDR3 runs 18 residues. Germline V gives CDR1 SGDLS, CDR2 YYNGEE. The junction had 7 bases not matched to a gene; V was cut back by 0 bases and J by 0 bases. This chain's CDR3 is CASSVGPGQGATNYGYTF. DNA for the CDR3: TGTGCCAGCAGCGTAGGTCCTGGACAGGGGGCGACTAACTATGGCTACACCTTC.

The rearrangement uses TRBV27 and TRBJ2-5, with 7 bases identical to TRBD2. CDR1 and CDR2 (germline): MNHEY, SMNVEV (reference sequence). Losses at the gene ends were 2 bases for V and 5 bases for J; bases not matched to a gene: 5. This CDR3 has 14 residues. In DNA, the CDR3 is TGTGCCAGCAGTTTAAGCGGGATCCCTGAGACCCAGTACTTC. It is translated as CASSLSGIPETQYF.

In nucleotides, the CDR3 is TGCAGTGCTGTTTTATACAATGAGCAGTTCTTC. Residues: CSAVLYNEQFF. The chain couples TRBV20-1 to TRBJ2-1; D gene uncertain. Between the trimmed V and J ends, which lost 5 bases and 4 bases, there was a span of 6 bases. In germline, CDR1 is DFQATT, CDR2 SNEGSKA (reference sequence). CDR3 length: 11 residues.

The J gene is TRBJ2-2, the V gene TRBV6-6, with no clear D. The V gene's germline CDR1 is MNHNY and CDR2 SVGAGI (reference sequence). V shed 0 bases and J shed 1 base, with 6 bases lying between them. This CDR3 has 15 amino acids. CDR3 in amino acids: CASSYSNKNTGELFF. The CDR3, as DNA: TGTGCCAGCAGTTACTCGAACAAGAACACCGGGGAGCTGTTTTTT.

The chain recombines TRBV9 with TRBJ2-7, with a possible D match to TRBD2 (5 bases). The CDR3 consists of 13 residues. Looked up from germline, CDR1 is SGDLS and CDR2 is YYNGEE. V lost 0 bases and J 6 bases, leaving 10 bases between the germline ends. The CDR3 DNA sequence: TGTGCCAGCAGCGTAGCCCGAGAGGGCGAGCAGTACTTC. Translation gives CASSVAREGEQYF.